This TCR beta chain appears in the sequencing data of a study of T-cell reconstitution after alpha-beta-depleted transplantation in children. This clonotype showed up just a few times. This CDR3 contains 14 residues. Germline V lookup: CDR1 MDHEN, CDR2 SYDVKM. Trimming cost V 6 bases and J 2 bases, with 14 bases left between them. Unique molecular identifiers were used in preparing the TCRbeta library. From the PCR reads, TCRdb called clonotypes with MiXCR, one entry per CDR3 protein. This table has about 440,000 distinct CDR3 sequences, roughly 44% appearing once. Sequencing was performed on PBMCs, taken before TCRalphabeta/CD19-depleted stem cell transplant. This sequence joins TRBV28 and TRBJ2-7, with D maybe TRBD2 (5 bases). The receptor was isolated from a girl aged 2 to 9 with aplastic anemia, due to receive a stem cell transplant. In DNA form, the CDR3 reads TGTGCCAGCAGCCTGCCGGACTTACCCTACGAGCAGTACTTC. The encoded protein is CASSLPDLPYEQYF.